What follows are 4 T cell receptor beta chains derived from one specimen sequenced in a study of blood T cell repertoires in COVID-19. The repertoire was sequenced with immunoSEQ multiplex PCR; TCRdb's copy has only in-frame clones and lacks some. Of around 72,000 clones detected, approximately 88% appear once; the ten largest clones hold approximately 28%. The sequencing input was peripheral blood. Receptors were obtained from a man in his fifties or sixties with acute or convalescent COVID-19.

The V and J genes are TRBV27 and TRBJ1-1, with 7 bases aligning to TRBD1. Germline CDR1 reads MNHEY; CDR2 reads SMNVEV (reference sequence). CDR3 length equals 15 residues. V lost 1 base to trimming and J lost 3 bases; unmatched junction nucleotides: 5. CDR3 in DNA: TGTGCCAGCAGTTTATTTGACAGGGTCGACACTGAAGCTTTCTTT. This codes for CASSLFDRVDTEAFF.

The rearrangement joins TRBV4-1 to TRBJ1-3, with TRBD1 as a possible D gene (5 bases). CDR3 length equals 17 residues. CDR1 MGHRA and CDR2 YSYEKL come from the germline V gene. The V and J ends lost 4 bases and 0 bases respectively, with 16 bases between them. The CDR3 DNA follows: TGCGCCAGCAGCCGAGCGGCGGGGGGAGACTCTGGAAACACCATATATTTT. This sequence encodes CASSRAAGGDSGNTIYF.

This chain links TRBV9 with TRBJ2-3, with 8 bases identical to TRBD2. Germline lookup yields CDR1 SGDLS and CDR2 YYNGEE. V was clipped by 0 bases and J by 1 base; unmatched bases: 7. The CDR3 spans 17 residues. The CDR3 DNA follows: TGTGCCAGCAGCGTAGCTGGGGGACTAGGGGGCACAGATACGCAGTATTTT. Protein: CASSVAGGLGGTDTQYF.

CDR3 nucleotide sequence: TGTGCCAGCAGCCCGGGGGGGCGCTCCTACGAGCAGTACTTC. This gives the protein CASSPGGRSYEQYF. This rearrangement joins TRBV4-2 to TRBJ2-7; 8 bases are a match to TRBD2. The CDR3 runs to 14 residues. After removal of 4 bases from V and 0 bases from J, the junction contained 2 bases not matched to a gene. Germline V lookup: CDR1 LGHNA, CDR2 YNFKEQ.